This T cell receptor (beta chain) was observed in a study of blood T cell repertoires in COVID-19. Germline values: CDR1 MNHEY, CDR2 SMNVEV (reference sequence). The CDR3 consists of 16 residues. The junction had 8 bases not matched to a gene; V was cut back by 5 bases and J by 3 bases. Profiled with immunoSEQ multiplex PCR; TCRdb holds only in-frame clones, not every one. The sample yields approximately 100,000 clones, approximately 88% seen once. The rearrangement links TRBV27 to TRBJ1-3; 9 bases fit TRBD1. The source is a woman aged 55-75 years with acute or convalescent COVID-19. The sequencing sample was made of peripheral blood. The CDR3 region is CASSPQQGAYGNTIYF. CDR3 nucleotide sequence: TGTGCCAGCAGTCCGCAACAGGGGGCATATGGAAACACCATATATTTT.